This T cell receptor (beta chain) was observed in a study of cytomegalovirus exposure and HLA in healthy donors. PCR used 60 Vbeta primers and 13 Jbeta primers. Repertoires were generated with immunoSEQ multiplex PCR, while TCRdb's copy carries only in-frame clones and drops some. The table lists approximately 150,000 clones, around 80% of them singletons. V gave up 5 bases and J gave up 5 bases; unmatched junction bases: 3. CDR1 LNHDA and CDR2 SQIVND come from the germline V gene (reference sequence). This CDR3 region has 13 residues. A single count supports this clone. The sample has other DNA sequences that encode this CDR3 too.

The receptor's source is a man in his forties in good health and CMV-seronegative. This chain links TRBV19 with TRBJ2-3; 8 nucleotides align to TRBD1. Sequenced material: PBMCs. The CDR3 nucleotides read TGTGCCAGTAGTCCCGGACAGGGAGATACGCAGTATTTT. Encoded protein: CASSPGQGDTQYF.